The text below deals with one TCR beta chain. The antigen remains unidentified. Researchers reported that TCR beta cDNA libraries carried unique molecular identifiers. One entry per CDR3 protein results from TCRdb running MiXCR on the PCR reads. The sample carries 450,000 to 700,000 distinct CDR3 sequences, around 40% recorded once. The sample is drawn from a study of post-analysis software for immune sequencing data. General study findings and limits: Patients carried roughly 5 TRBV segments more frequently than controls did, and TRBV5-6, TRBV5-1 and TRBV20-1 were among them.

Trimming took 7 bases from V and 0 from J; bases not matched to a gene: 2. The CDR3 has 13 residues. The TCR originated in a girl aged 5 to 17 with multiple sclerosis. Sequences were obtained from blood. This chain connects TRBV12-3 or TRBV12-4 to TRBJ2-5, with 7 bases that match TRBD1. The CDR3 DNA follows: TGTGCCAGCACCGGGACAGACCAAGAGACCCAGTACTTC. Translated: CASTGTDQETQYF.